The 30 T cell receptor beta chains below all came from one sample that was sequenced in a study of shared clonotypes between healthy human individuals. Using immunoSEQ multiplex PCR, the repertoire was profiled, and TCRdb retains in-frame clones only, with some absent. The table lists almost 750,000 clones, just under 75% of them singletons. Specimen: memory CD4+ T cells sorted from blood. The subset: CD45RA-negative fraction. The receptors come from a woman aged 25 to 39 in good health.

J is TRBJ2-7 and V is TRBV5-3; a weak D match, TRBD2 (6 bases). TRBV5-3 is an open reading frame, and its role is uncertain. Deletions cut 3 bases from V and 0 bases from J, with 10 bases between. There are 14 residues in the CDR3. Written as DNA, the CDR3 is TGTGCCAGAAGCTATAGGGACTGCTCCTACGAGCAGTACTTC. Its protein is CARSYRDCSYEQYF.

This chain connects TRBV5-4 to TRBJ2-5; D gene unclear. The germline gives CDR1 SGHNT, CDR2 YYREEE (reference sequence). There are 13 residues in the CDR3. With 0 bases removed from V and 5 bases from J, the gap between germline ends came to 8 bases. The CDR3 protein is CASSLAEAETQYF. As DNA, the CDR3 is TGTGCCAGCAGCTTGGCCGAGGCGGAGACCCAGTACTTC.

This clone was observed once. The chain links TRBV10-3 to TRBJ2-7, with 11 positions matching TRBD2. With V trimmed by 0 bases and J by 2 bases, 9 bases remained unmatched. Germline CDR1 and CDR2: ENHRY and SYGVKD. This CDR3 is built from 18 residues. CDR3 loop: CAISESGPGTSGTYEQYF. CDR3 DNA sequence: TGTGCCATCAGTGAGTCGGGTCCCGGGACTAGCGGTACCTACGAGCAGTACTTC.

This clone has a single count. Other DNA sequences within the sample encode an identical CDR3. V is TRBV6-6 and J is TRBJ1-2; 7 positions match TRBD1. This CDR3 contains 13 residues. CDR1 is MNHNY, CDR2 SVGAGI, per germline (reference sequence). Trimming took 7 bases from V and 3 from J; bases not matched to a gene: 5. CDR3: CASTPTGDYGYTF. CDR3 sequence (DNA): TGTGCCAGCACGCCCACAGGGGACTATGGCTACACCTTC.

The J gene is TRBJ1-1, the V gene TRBV5-1, with D hard to call. From germline, CDR1 is SGHRS and CDR2 YFSETQ. The CDR3 runs to 14 residues. V lost 4 bases, J lost 0 bases, and 10 bases lay in between. The CDR3, as DNA: TGCGCCAGCAGCGGAACGATTATGAACACTGAAGCTTTCTTT. As protein: CASSGTIMNTEAFF.

The rearrangement uses TRBV7-9 and TRBJ2-1; the D is unclear. The CDR3 is 15 amino acids. The germline V gene has CDR1 SEHNR and CDR2 FQNEAQ (reference sequence). Deletions cut 4 bases from V and 8 bases from J, with 18 bases between. The CDR3 coding sequence is TGTGCCAGCAGCTCCTCCGCCCGGATGGACGATGAGCAGTTCTTC. Translated, it gives CASSSSARMDDEQFF.

A note on this clone: In the same sample, other DNA sequences code for this CDR3. The rearrangement joins TRBV18 to TRBJ1-1, with 8 bases lining up with TRBD1. This CDR3 has 14 residues. Looked up from germline, CDR1 is KGHSH and CDR2 is LQKENI. J was trimmed by 8 bases and V by 5 bases; bases with no gene match: 10. The CDR3 loop is CASSSGTGRTEAFF. CDR3 bases: TGTGCCAGCTCATCCGGGACAGGACGTACGGAAGCTTTCTTT.

The chain uses TRBV5-1 and TRBJ2-2, with a possible D match to TRBD1 (5 bases). The CDR3 extends over 15 amino acids. Trimming shortened V by 2 bases and J by 3 bases, and 11 bases separated the two germline ends. Germline-derived CDR1 and CDR2 are SGHRS and YFSETQ. CDR3 protein: CASSLPRGDTGELFF. The CDR3 bases are TGCGCCAGCAGCTTACCAAGGGGCGACACCGGGGAGCTGTTTTTT. The full variable domain, in which reference TRBV5-1 and TRBJ2-2 provide the parts outside the CDR3, is KAGVTQTPRYLIKTRGQQVTLSCSPISGHRSVSWYQQTPGQGLQFLFEYFSETQRNKGNFPGRFSGRQFSNSRSEMNVSTLELGDSALYLCASSLPRGDTGELFFGEGSRLTVL.

V and J are TRBV6-1 and TRBJ1-5; 9 nucleotides line up with TRBD1. V shed 3 bases and J 9 bases; nucleotides not matched to a gene: 6. The CDR3 runs 14 residues. Germline assignment: CDR1 MNHNS and CDR2 SASEGT. The CDR3 DNA reads as TGTGCCAGCAGTGAGGGACAGGGAGGTTGGCCCCAGCATTTT. Protein: CASSEGQGGWPQHF.

The CDR3 sequence: CASSFVRTGDTEAFF. The CDR3 DNA reads as TGTGCCAGCAGCTTTGTACGTACAGGGGACACTGAAGCTTTCTTT. The gene calls are TRBV5-4 and TRBJ1-1; 7 bases agree with TRBD1. This CDR3 has 15 amino acids. V trimming: 2 bases; J trimming: 3 bases; junction bases outside the gene matches: 7. CDR1 and CDR2 from the germline V gene are SGHNT and YYREEE (reference sequence). Using reference TRBV5-4 and TRBJ1-1 for the parts outside the CDR3, the full variable domain is ETGVTQSPTHLIKTRGQQVTLRCSSQSGHNTVSWYQQALGQGPQFIFQYYREEENGRGNFPPRFSGLQFPNYSSELNVNALELDDSALYLCASSFVRTGDTEAFFGQGTRLTVV.

Only one count was recorded for this clone. V is TRBV11-2 and J is TRBJ2-2, with a possible D match to TRBD1 (5 bases). The germline V gene encodes CDR1 SGHAT and CDR2 FQNNGV. This CDR3 contains 11 residues. The CDR3 region has the DNA TGTGCGGCCAAAGGGGCCGGGGAGCTGTTTTTT. It translates to CAAKGAGELFF.

The rearrangement joins TRBV4-1 to TRBJ2-5; 9 positions agree with TRBD2. V shed 6 bases, J shed 2 bases, and the junction held 10 bases outside the gene matches. There are 16 residues in the CDR3. The germline gives CDR1 MGHRA, CDR2 YSYEKL. The CDR3 region is CASRMGAGGTQETQYF. The DNA of the CDR3 is TGCGCCAGCAGGATGGGAGCGGGAGGCACTCAAGAGACCCAGTACTTC.

This clone was seen a handful of times. The chain combines TRBV28 with TRBJ1-1; D might be TRBD1 (5 bases). Germline loops: CDR1 MDHEN, CDR2 SYDVKM. Deletions cut 7 bases from V and 0 bases from J, with 9 bases between. This CDR3 spans 13 amino acids. The CDR3 nucleotides are TGTGCCAGCACCGGACATATGAACACTGAAGCTTTCTTT. It encodes CASTGHMNTEAFF.

The chain couples TRBV5-8 to TRBJ1-5; 8 bases match TRBD1. This CDR3 comprises 16 residues. Germline CDR1 and CDR2: SGHTS and YDEGEE. V trimming: 2 bases; J trimming: 4 bases; junction bases outside the gene matches: 8. In DNA form, the CDR3 reads TGTGCCAGCAGCTTAGCTAGGACAGGGATGAATCAGCCCCAGCATTTT. It codes for CASSLARTGMNQPQHF.

The gene calls are TRBV2 and TRBJ2-1, with no clear D. V lost 2 bases and J lost 0, with 5 bases in between. The CDR3 sequence is 14 residues long. Germline V CDR1 and CDR2: SNHLY, FYNNEI. The CDR3 sequence is CASSERSSYNEQFF. The CDR3 DNA is TGTGCCAGCAGTGAACGGAGCTCCTACAATGAGCAGTTCTTC.

The chain combines TRBV4-2 with TRBJ2-5, with 8 bases identical to TRBD2. The length of the CDR3 is 17 residues. V lost 4 bases, J lost 5 bases, and 15 bases stayed unmatched. Germline V gene sequence: CDR1 LGHNA, CDR2 YNFKEQ. The CDR3, as DNA: TGTGCCAGCAGCCCACGTGGGCCTAGCGGGCTACGGGAGACCCAGTACTTC. This codes for CASSPRGPSGLRETQYF.

The chain couples TRBV25-1 to TRBJ1-2, with D unclear. The CDR3 runs to 15 residues. Germline V gives CDR1 MGHDK, CDR2 SYGVNS. V gave up 6 bases and J gave up 2 bases, with 16 bases separating them. CDR3 nucleotides: TGTGCCAGCAGCGAACGGGGTCGGCGCAACTATGGCTACACCTTC. Protein sequence: CASSERGRRNYGYTF.

The rearrangement links TRBV27 to TRBJ2-3; 7 bases line up with TRBD2. In germline, CDR1 is MNHEY, CDR2 SMNVEV (reference sequence). The CDR3 loop spans 14 amino acids. The trim removed 5 bases at V and 5 bases at J, leaving 7 bases unmatched. CDR3 amino acids: CASSKAGFGDTQYF. Written as DNA, the CDR3 is TGTGCCAGCAGTAAAGCGGGGTTCGGAGATACGCAGTATTTT.

The rearrangement joins TRBV5-5 to TRBJ1-3, with a possible D match to TRBD1 (5 bases). The CDR3 is made up of 17 amino acids. V was shortened by 4 bases and J by 0 bases, with 17 bases between the two germline ends. Germline CDR1 is SGHKS and CDR2 is YYEKEE (reference sequence). The CDR3 DNA reads as TGTGCCAGCAGCCTGGGAGGGACTGTTGTCTCTGGAAACACCATATATTTT. It encodes CASSLGGTVVSGNTIYF.

The chain couples TRBV5-1 to TRBJ2-2; D is unclear. Germline CDR1 is SGHRS and CDR2 is YFSETQ. The CDR3 is made up of 12 amino acids. The V and J ends lost 0 bases and 6 bases respectively, with 3 bases between them. The CDR3 nucleotides are TGCGCCAGCAGCTTGGGAGCCGGGGAGCTGTTTTTT. It specifies CASSLGAGELFF.

The chain employs TRBV29-1 and TRBJ1-4; D might be TRBD1 (5 bases). V lost 7 bases to trimming and J lost 8 bases, with 17 bases between them. This CDR3 contains 13 residues. The germline CDR1 and CDR2 sequences are SQVTM and ANQGSEA. This CDR3 is CSGRGSMGEKLFF. CDR3 nucleotides: TGCAGCGGGCGGGGCTCCATGGGCGAAAAACTGTTTTTT.

The chain employs TRBV28 and TRBJ2-7; a possible D gene is TRBD1 (6 bases). V shed 2 bases and J shed 3 bases, with 8 bases lying between them. Germline values: CDR1 MDHEN, CDR2 SYDVKM. This CDR3 is built from 13 residues. CDR3 sequence: CASSLGQFYEQYF. The DNA for the CDR3 is TGTGCCAGCAGTTTAGGACAGTTCTACGAGCAGTACTTC. The full variable domain, completed using reference TRBV28 and TRBJ2-7, is DVKVTQSSRYLVKRTGEKVFLECVQDMDHENMFWYRQDPGLGLRLIYFSYDVKMKEKGDIPEGYSVSREKKERFSLILESASTNQTSMYLCASSLGQFYEQYFGPGTRLTVT.

V and J are TRBV2 and TRBJ2-5; perhaps TRBD1 as D (7 bases). Germline-derived CDR1 and CDR2 are SNHLY and FYNNEI. The V end lost 3 bases, the J end lost 2 bases, and 10 bases lay between the germline ends. This CDR3 contains 14 residues. The chain's CDR3 is CASSEGGQQETQYF. In DNA form, the CDR3 reads TGTGCCAGCAGTGAGGGGGGACAGCAAGAGACCCAGTACTTC.

V is TRBV5-6 and J is TRBJ2-7; D is unresolved. Trimming left V 2 bases short and J 3 bases short, with 18 bases between. CDR1 is SGHDT and CDR2 is YYEEEE in the germline V gene. This CDR3 region has 16 residues. Here the CDR3 reads CASSFQMGHSHYEQYF. CDR3 DNA sequence: TGTGCCAGCAGCTTTCAGATGGGTCATTCGCACTACGAGCAGTACTTC.

This clone was counted between two and nine times. The chain has TRBV30 and TRBJ1-5, with D perhaps matching TRBD1 (6 bases). V lost 2 bases to trimming and J lost 4 bases, with 9 bases between them. The CDR3 runs 13 residues. The germline gives CDR1 GTSNPN, CDR2 SVGIG (reference sequence). This CDR3 reads CAWSRQGNQPQHF. The DNA for the CDR3 is TGTGCCTGGAGTCGCCAGGGGAATCAGCCCCAGCATTTT.

The DNA of the CDR3 is TGTGCCTGGAGACGACGATCGGGAGAGACCCAGTACTTC. Amino acid sequence: CAWRRRSGETQYF. The chain recombines TRBV30 with TRBJ2-5; no reliable D call. The V end was cut by 3 bases, the J end by 4 bases, with 12 bases between. Per germline, CDR1 GTSNPN and CDR2 SVGIG (reference sequence). The CDR3 totals 13 residues.

V and J are TRBV28 and TRBJ1-1; 7 nucleotides agree with TRBD1. After removal of 5 bases from V and 5 bases from J, the junction contained 23 bases not matched to a gene. This CDR3 region has 19 residues. Germline values: CDR1 MDHEN, CDR2 SYDVKM. CDR3 coding DNA: TGTGCCAGCAGTCCCCTAGGTCAGGGACAGTTAGGTAGTCGGACTGAAGCTTTCTTT. This gives the protein CASSPLGQGQLGSRTEAFF.

The J gene is TRBJ2-3, the V gene TRBV28; D ambiguous. The germline CDR1 and CDR2 sequences are MDHEN and SYDVKM. The CDR3 is 12 residues long. The V and J ends lost 4 bases and 6 bases respectively, with 8 bases between them. CDR3 nucleotide sequence: TGTGCCAGCAGTTCCCGAAGGGATACGCAGTATTTT. Its protein product is CASSSRRDTQYF. The variable domain in full, completed from reference TRBV28 and TRBJ2-3, reads DVKVTQSSRYLVKRTGEKVFLECVQDMDHENMFWYRQDPGLGLRLIYFSYDVKMKEKGDIPEGYSVSREKKERFSLILESASTNQTSMYLCASSSRRDTQYFGPGTRLTVL.

The V gene is TRBV29-1, the J gene TRBJ1-1; no definite D call. CDR1 is SQVTM, CDR2 ANQGSEA, per germline. V was shortened by 8 bases and J by 2 bases, with 9 bases between the two germline ends. This CDR3 comprises 11 residues. CDR3 residues: CSPYGNTEAFF. In DNA form, the CDR3 reads TGCAGCCCGTACGGAAACACTGAAGCTTTCTTT.

V usage is TRBV5-6 and J usage is TRBJ2-7; 11 bases align to TRBD2. The CDR3 consists of 18 residues. The trim removed 3 bases at V and 4 bases at J, leaving 15 bases unmatched. Looked up from germline, CDR1 is SGHDT and CDR2 is YYEEEE. CDR3 in DNA: TGTGCCAGCAGCTCCTCACGGGGGTCGGGACTAGCGGCTTACGAGCAGTACTTC. Its protein is CASSSSRGSGLAAYEQYF.